This TCR beta chain came from a study of T cell clusters in autoimmune cytopenias. Points from the study as a whole: TRB repertoire shifts in secondary cytopenia and chronic lymphocytic leukemia mostly reflected lymphoma, not autoimmunity. No experiment has yet validated the function of the T cell clusters defined in silico.

CDR1 is MNHEY and CDR2 is SVGAGI in the germline V gene. This CDR3 has 14 amino acids. Tens of thousands of genome equivalents of blood DNA were amplified for TRB. Its frequency marks this clonotype as medium-sized (0.01 to 0.1%). Its matching antigen is unknown. TRB rearrangements were amplified by touch-down multiplex PCR with mixed TRB-A/B primers. From the multiplex PCR reads, TCRdb lists one entry per CDR3 protein and no DNA. The repertoire table contains about 4,100 distinct CDR3 sequences. These data were also reused for a study on T cell repertoires in aging, cancer and after chemotherapy. Per that paper: These repertoire data do not allow conclusions about immunological memory after chemotherapy.

This chain joins TRBV6-5 and TRBJ2-3; there is no DNA to check the TCRdb D call of TRBD2. Input material: peripheral blood. The TCR was taken from a human donor in good health. The CDR3 here is CASSRGLVSDTQYF.